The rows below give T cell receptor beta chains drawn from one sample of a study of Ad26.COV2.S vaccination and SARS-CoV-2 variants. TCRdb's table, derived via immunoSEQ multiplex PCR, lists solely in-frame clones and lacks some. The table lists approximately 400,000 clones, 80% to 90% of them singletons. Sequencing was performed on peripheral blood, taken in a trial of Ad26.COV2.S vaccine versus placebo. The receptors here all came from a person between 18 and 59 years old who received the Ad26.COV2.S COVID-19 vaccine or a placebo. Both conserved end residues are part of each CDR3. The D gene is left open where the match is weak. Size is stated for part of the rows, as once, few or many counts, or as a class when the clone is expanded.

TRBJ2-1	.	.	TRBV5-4	TGTGCCAGCAGCTTGGGGCGAGGCAATGAGCAGTTCTTC	CASSLGRGNEQFF
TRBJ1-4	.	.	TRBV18	TGTGCCAGCTCACCACCCGGGCCCGTCCGTGAAAAACTGTTTTTT	CASSPPGPVREKLFF
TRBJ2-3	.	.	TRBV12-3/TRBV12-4	TGTGCCAGCAGTAGGGCTTTGGATGCGCAGTATTTT	CASSRALDAQYF
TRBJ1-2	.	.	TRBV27	TGTGCCAGCACCACCGGCGGGGGGGGTCAGGGTGGCTACACCTTC	CASTTGGGGQGGYTF
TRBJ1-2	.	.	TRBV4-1	TGCGCCAGCAGCCAAGACCGCGGGATCTATGGCTACACCTTC	CASSQDRGIYGYTF
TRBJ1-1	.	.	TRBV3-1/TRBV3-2	TGTGCCAGCAGCCAAGGGCACAGGGCCGCAGCTTTCTTT	CASSQGHRAAAFF
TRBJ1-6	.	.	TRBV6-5	TGTGCCAGCAGTTTACAGATCTATTCACCCCTCCACTTT	CASSLQIYSPLHF
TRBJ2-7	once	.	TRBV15	TGTGCCACCAGCAGAGGGGGCAGTTCCTACGAGCAGTACTTC	CATSRGGSSYEQYF
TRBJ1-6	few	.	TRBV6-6	TGTGCCAGCACCGTTACTGGCTCACCCCTCCACTTT	CASTVTGSPLHF
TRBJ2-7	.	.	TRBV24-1	TGTGCCACCAGGGCAGCTTCCTACGAGCAGTACTTC	CATRAASYEQYF
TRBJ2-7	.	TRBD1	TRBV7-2	TGTGCCAGCAGCTCTTCCAGGGGGCGCGTCTACGAGCAGTACTTC	CASSSSRGRVYEQYF
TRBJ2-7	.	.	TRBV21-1	TGTGCCAGCAGCAAGCCCGGGACAGGGGGCGACGAGCAGTACTTC	CASSKPGTGGDEQYF
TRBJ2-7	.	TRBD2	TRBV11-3	TGTGCCAGCAGCCAACTAGGACTAGCGGGATCGGGGGAGCAGTACTTC	CASSQLGLAGSGEQYF
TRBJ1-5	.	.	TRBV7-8	TGTGCCAGCAGCTATGAACGGGGGACCACCAATCAGCCCCAGCATTTT	CASSYERGTTNQPQHF
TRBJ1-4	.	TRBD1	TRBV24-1	TGTGCCACTTCGTTGCGGGACAGGGATGAAAAACTGTTTTTT	CATSLRDRDEKLFF
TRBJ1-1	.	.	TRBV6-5	TGTGCCAGCAGTTACTCGCAGGGAATTGAAGCTTTCTTT	CASSYSQGIEAFF